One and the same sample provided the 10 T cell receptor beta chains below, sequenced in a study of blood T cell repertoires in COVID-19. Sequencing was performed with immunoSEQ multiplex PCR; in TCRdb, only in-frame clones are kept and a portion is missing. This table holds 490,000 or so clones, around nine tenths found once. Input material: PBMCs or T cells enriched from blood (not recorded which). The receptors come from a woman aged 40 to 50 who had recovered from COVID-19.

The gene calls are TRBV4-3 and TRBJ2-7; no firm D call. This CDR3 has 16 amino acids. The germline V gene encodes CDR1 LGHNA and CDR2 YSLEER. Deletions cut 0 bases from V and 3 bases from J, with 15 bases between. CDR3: CASSQDWFGANYEQYF. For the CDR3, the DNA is TGCGCCAGCAGCCAAGATTGGTTCGGAGCAAACTACGAGCAGTACTTC.

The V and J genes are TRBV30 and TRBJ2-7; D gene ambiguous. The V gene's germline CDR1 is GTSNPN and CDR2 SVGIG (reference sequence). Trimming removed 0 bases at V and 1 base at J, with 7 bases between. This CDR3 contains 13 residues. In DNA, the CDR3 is TGTGCCTGGAGTGTAGCCGGTTCCTACGAGCAGTACTTC. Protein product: CAWSVAGSYEQYF.

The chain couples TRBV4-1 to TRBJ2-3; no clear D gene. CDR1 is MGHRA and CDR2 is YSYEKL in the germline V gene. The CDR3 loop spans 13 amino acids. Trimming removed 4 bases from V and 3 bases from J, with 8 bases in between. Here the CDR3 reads CASSRYSTDTQYF. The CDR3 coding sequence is TGCGCCAGCAGCCGTTACAGTACAGATACGCAGTATTTT.

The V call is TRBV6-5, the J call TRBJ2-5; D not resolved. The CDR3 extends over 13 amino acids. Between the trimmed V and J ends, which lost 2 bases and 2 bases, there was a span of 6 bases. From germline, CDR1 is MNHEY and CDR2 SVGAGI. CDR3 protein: CASSYAAQETQYF. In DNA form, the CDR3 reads TGTGCCAGCAGTTACGCGGCTCAAGAGACCCAGTACTTC.

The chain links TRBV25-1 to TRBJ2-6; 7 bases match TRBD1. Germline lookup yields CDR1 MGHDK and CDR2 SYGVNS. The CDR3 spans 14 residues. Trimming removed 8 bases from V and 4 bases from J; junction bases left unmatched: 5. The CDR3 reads CASLDRAGANVLTF. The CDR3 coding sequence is TGTGCCAGCCTCGACAGGGCAGGGGCCAACGTCCTGACTTTC.

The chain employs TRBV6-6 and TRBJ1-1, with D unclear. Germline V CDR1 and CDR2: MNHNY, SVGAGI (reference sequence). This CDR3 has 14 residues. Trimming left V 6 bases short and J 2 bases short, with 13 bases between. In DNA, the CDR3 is TGTGCCAGCAGACACAGACAAGTAAACACTGAAGCTTTCTTT. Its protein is CASRHRQVNTEAFF.

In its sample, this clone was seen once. The CDR3 is CSASKRHRDGFYNEQFF. The CDR3 region has the DNA TGCAGTGCTAGTAAAAGACACAGGGACGGGTTTTACAATGAGCAGTTCTTC. The V and J genes are TRBV20-1 and TRBJ2-1; TRBD1 is a possible D gene (6 bases). The CDR3 consists of 17 residues. Germline V gene data show CDR1 as DFQATT and CDR2 as SNEGSKA (reference sequence). V was pared by 3 bases and J by 4 bases, with 22 bases between.

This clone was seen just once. The CDR3: CASSEVLADTEAFF. CDR3 coding DNA: TGTGCCAGCAGTGAAGTTTTGGCAGACACTGAAGCTTTCTTT. The J gene is TRBJ1-1, the V gene TRBV6-1, with D unresolved. This CDR3 is 14 amino acids long. Germline CDR1 MNHNS, CDR2 SASEGT. V was shortened by 1 base and J by 3 bases, with 9 bases between the two germline ends.

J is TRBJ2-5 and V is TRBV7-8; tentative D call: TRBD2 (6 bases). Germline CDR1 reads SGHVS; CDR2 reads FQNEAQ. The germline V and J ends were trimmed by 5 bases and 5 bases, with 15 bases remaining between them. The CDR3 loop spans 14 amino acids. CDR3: CASSVGGDSETQYF. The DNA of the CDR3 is TGTGCCAGCAGCGTGGGCGGGGACTCGGAGACCCAGTACTTC.

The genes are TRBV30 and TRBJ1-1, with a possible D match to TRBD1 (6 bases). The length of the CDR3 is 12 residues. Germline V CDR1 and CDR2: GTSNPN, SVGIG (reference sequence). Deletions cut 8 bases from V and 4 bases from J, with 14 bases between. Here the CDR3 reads CALADRGTEAFF. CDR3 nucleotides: TGTGCCCTAGCGGACAGAGGCACTGAAGCTTTCTTT. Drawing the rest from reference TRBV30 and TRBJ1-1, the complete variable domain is SQTIHQWPATLVQPVGSPLSLECTVEGTSNPNLYWYRQAAGRGLQLLFYSVGIGQISSEVPQNLSASRPQDRQFILSSKKLLLSDSGFYLCALADRGTEAFFGQGTRLTVV.